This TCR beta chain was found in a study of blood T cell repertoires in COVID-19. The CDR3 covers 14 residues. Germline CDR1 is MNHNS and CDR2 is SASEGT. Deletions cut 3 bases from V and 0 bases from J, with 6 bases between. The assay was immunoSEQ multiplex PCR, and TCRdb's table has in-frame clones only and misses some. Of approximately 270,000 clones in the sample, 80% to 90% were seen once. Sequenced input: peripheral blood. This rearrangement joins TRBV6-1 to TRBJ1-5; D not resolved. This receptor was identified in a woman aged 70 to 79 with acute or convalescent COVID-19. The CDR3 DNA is TGTGCCAGCAGTGAGACGGGTAGCAATCAGCCCCAGCATTTT. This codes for CASSETGSNQPQHF.